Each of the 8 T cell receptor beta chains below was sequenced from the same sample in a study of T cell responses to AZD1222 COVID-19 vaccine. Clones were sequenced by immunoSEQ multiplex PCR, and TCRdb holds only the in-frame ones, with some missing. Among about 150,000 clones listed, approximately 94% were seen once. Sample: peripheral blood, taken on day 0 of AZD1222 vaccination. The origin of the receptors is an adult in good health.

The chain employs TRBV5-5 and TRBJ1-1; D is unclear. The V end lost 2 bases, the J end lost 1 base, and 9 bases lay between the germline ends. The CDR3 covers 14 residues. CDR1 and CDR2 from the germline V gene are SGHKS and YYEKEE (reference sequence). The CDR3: CASSFIDQNTEAFF. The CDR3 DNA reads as TGTGCCAGCAGCTTCATAGACCAGAACACTGAAGCTTTCTTT.

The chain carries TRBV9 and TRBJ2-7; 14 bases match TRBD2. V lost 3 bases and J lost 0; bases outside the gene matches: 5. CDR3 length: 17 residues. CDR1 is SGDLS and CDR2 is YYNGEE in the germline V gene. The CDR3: CASSEGLAGGASYEQYF. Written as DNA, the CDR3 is TGTGCCAGCAGCGAAGGACTAGCGGGGGGCGCCTCCTACGAGCAGTACTTC.

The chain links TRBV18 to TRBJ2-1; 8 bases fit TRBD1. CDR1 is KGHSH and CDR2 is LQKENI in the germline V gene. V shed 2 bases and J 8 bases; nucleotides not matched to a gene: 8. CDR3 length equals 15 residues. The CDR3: CASSPGDRGFYEQFF. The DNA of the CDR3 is TGTGCCAGCTCACCAGGAGACAGGGGTTTCTATGAGCAGTTCTTC.

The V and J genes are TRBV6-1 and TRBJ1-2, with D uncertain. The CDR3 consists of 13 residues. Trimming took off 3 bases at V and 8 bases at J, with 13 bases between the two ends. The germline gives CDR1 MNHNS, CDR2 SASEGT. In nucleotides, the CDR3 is TGTGCCAGCAGTGAGGGATCTGTTCAGGGCTACACCTTC. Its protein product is CASSEGSVQGYTF.

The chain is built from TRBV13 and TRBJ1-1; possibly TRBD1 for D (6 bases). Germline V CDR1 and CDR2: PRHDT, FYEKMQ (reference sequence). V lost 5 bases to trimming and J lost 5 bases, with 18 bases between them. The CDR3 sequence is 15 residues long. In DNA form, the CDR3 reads TGTGCCAGCAGCGGACAGTTTGTCGGGGTAACTGAAGCTTTCTTT. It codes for CASSGQFVGVTEAFF. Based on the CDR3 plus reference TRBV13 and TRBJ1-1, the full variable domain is AAGVIQSPRHLIKEKRETATLKCYPIPRHDTVYWYQQGPGQDPQFLISFYEKMQSDKGSIPDRFSAQQFSDYHSELNMSSLELGDSALYFCASSGQFVGVTEAFFGQGTRLTVV.

The CDR3 region is CASSLGWTGAYNEQFF. The CDR3 coding sequence is TGTGCCAGCAGCTTAGGATGGACAGGGGCCTACAATGAGCAGTTCTTC. The chain combines TRBV7-9 with TRBJ2-1; TRBD1 matches at 9 bases. Trimming took 1 base from V and 2 from J; bases not matched to a gene: 3. The CDR3 totals 16 residues. Germline V gene data show CDR1 as SEHNR and CDR2 as FQNEAQ (reference sequence). The whole variable domain, remainder taken from reference TRBV7-9 and TRBJ2-1, is DTGVSQNPRHKITKRGQNVTFRCDPISEHNRLYWYRQTLGQGPEFLTYFQNEAQLEKSRLLSDRFSAERPKGSFSTLEIQRTEQGDSAMYLCASSLGWTGAYNEQFFGPGTRLTVL.

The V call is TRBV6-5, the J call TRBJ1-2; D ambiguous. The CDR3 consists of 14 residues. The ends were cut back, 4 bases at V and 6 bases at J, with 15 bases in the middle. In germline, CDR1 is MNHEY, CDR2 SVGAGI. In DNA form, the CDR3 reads TGTGCCAGCAGTTTCACAGAGCCTGGGGATGGCTACACCTTC. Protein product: CASSFTEPGDGYTF.

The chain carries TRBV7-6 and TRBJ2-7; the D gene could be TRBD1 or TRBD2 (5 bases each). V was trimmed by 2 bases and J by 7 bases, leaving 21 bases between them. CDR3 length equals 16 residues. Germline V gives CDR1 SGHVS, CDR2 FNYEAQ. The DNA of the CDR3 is TGTGCCAGCAGCTTATGGGGCGGACAACAAACGGGAGAGCAGTACTTC. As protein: CASSLWGGQQTGEQYF.